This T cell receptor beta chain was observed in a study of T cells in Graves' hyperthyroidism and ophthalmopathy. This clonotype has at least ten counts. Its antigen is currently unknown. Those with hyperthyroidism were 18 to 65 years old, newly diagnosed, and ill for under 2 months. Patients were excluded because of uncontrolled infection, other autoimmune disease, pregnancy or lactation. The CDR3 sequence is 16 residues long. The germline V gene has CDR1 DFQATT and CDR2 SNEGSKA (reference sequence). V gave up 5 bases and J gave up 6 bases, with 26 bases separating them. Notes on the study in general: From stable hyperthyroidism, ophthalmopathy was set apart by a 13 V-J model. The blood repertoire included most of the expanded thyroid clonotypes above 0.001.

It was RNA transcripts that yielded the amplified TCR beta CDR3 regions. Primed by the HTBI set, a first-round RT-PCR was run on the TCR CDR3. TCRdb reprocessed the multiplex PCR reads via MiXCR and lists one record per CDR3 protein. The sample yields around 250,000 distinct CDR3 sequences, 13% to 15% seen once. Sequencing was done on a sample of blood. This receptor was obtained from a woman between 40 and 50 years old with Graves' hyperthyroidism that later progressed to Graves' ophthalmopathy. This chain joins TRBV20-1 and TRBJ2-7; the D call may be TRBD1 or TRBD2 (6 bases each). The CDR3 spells CSASGTLGGLSTEQYF. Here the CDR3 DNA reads TGCAGTGCTTCCGGGACCCTTGGGGGGCTTAGTACCGAGCAGTACTTC.